This TCR beta chain originates from a study of cytomegalovirus exposure and HLA in healthy donors. Germline lookup yields CDR1 SNHLY and CDR2 FYNNEI. The V end was cut by 4 bases, the J end by 3 bases, with 10 bases between. The CDR3 covers 13 residues. Study outcomes and limitations: The authors later found TCR association rates varying by HLA locus, with DRB1 most and HLA-C fewest. Associated with cytomegalovirus, according to the listing, were approximately 160 TCR beta chains. When presence/absence was analysed, sequencing depth was taken to be roughly uniform across donors. Later analysis showed most CMV-associated TCR beta chains appearing HLA-restricted.

Comment on this clone: Its cognate antigen is unknown.

Amplification used 60 Vbeta primers and 13 Jbeta primers. Data came from immunoSEQ multiplex PCR; TCRdb stores just in-frame clones and leaves some out. This sample yields about 190,000 clones, of which 86% are seen a single time; around 0.3% belongs to the top ten. This chain uses TRBV2 with TRBJ2-7; D is unresolved. Sequenced: PBMCs. This clonotype originated in a woman aged 25-40 years in good health and CMV-seronegative. CDR3 DNA sequence: TGTGCCAGCAGTGCGGAACGGGTCTACGAGCAGTACTTC. Residues: CASSAERVYEQYF.